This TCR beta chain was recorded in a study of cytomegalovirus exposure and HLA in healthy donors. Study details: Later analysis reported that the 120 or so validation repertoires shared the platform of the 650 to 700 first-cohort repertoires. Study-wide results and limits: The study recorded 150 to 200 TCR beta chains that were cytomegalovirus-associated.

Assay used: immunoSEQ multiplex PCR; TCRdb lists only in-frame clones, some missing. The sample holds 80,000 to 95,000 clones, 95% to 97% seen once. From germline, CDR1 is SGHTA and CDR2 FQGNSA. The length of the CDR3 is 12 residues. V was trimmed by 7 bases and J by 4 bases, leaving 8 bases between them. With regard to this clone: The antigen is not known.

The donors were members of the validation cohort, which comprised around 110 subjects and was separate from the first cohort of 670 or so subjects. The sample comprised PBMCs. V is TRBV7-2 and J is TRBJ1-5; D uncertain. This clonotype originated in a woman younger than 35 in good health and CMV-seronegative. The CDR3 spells CASNILNQPQHF. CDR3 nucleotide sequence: TGTGCCAGCAACATTTTAAATCAGCCCCAGCATTTT.